This TCR beta chain comes out of a study of cytomegalovirus exposure and HLA in healthy donors. Across the study: Caucasian-associated ancestry cluster membership applied to about four fifths of around 400 genotyped donors.

PCR primers comprised 60 Vbeta and 13 Jbeta primers. Produced via immunoSEQ multiplex PCR; TCRdb's table is partial and in-frame only. Here the sample spans fewer than 150,000 clones, 77% being singletons. Germline-derived CDR1 and CDR2 are MNHNY and SVGAGI (reference sequence). Unmatched junction bases numbered 7, after V lost 5 bases and J lost 8 bases. This CDR3 is 14 amino acids long. This clone has only a few counts. The source material was PBMCs. The chain has TRBV6-6 and TRBJ2-1; 9 bases line up with TRBD2. This receptor was obtained from a human donor in good health. Here the CDR3 DNA reads TGTGCCAGCAGTCTTAGCGGGAGTGGTGATGAGCAGTTCTTC. It encodes CASSLSGSGDEQFF.